This TCR beta chain was identified in a study of monozygotic twins with inflammatory bowel disease. Germline CDR1 and CDR2: SGHVS and FNYEAQ. The CDR3 has 15 amino acids. TCRdb reprocessed the 5' RACE reads and keeps a single row for each CDR3 protein, giving no DNA. The listing records about 93,000 distinct CDR3 sequences. The V and J genes are TRBV7-6 and TRBJ2-1; TCRdb outputs TRBD1, but without DNA this stays unchecked. What was sequenced was blood. The TCR comes from a human donor with ulcerative colitis or Crohn's disease, or a healthy co-twin of an affected twin (not recorded which). The CDR3: CASSSRGQGLNEQFF.